A selection of T cell receptor beta chains follows, all from one sample in a study of CD8+ T cells in alopecia areata. Profiling relied on immunoSEQ multiplex PCR, and the TCRdb table lists in-frame clones only, not all of them. The data show 100,000 to 120,000 clones, under 60% seen once. Sequenced: NKG2D-low CD8+ T cells sorted from blood. Source of these receptors: a human donor with alopecia areata. The CDR3 runs from the conserved cysteine through the conserved F or W. Fields, in order: D gene, J gene, V gene, CDR3 length, clone size, CDR3 protein, CDR3 DNA. D genes are given only for firm matches. A clone size is listed for some rows: how often the clone was seen (once, few, many), or a class if it is expanded.

>TRBD2|TRBJ2-6|TRBV9|18|NA
CASSGGLAGVTGANVLTF
TGTGCCAGCAGCGGGGGACTAGCGGGAGTTACCGGGGCCAACGTCCTGACTTTC
>TRBD1|TRBJ2-7|TRBV5-4|14|NA
CASSAGQGAYEQYF
TGTGCCAGCAGCGCCGGACAGGGGGCTTACGAGCAGTACTTC
>NA|TRBJ2-1|TRBV10-2|15|NA
CASIWTLSSYNEQFF
TGCGCCAGCATCTGGACCCTGAGCTCCTACAATGAGCAGTTCTTC
>NA|TRBJ1-1|TRBV28|14|NA
CASSPSGGNTEAFF
TGTGCCAGCAGTCCTAGTGGGGGGAACACTGAAGCTTTCTTT
>NA|TRBJ1-1|TRBV4-1|15|NA
CASSQERRMNTEAFF
TGCGCCAGCAGCCAAGAGCGACGGATGAACACTGAAGCTTTCTTT
>NA|TRBJ2-7|TRBV6-6|14|NA
CASSYTPSGYEQYF
TGTGCCAGCAGTTACACCCCATCAGGGTACGAGCAGTACTTC
>NA|TRBJ1-1|TRBV2|16|once
CAIVDPAGAMNTEAFF
TGTGCCATAGTAGATCCCGCCGGGGCAATGAACACTGAAGCTTTCTTT
>TRBD2|TRBJ2-1|TRBV12-5|15|NA
CASGGGTSGAVEQFF
TGTGCTAGTGGCGGGGGGACTAGCGGGGCGGTTGAGCAGTTCTTC
>NA|TRBJ1-5|TRBV19|15|few
CASSIFIGVDQPQHF
TGTGCCAGTAGTATCTTCATAGGGGTGGATCAGCCCCAGCATTTT
>NA|TRBJ1-5|TRBV2|13|NA
CASSGVRGQPQHF
TGTGCCAGCAGTGGTGTCAGGGGTCAGCCCCAGCATTTT
>NA|TRBJ2-5|TRBV4-1|12|few
CASSYTGETQYF
TGCGCCAGCAGCTACACGGGAGAGACCCAGTACTTC
>TRBD2|TRBJ2-1|TRBV27|14|NA
CASSLGGGYNEQFF
TGTGCCAGCAGTTTGGGGGGAGGGTACAATGAGCAGTTCTTC
>NA|TRBJ2-1|TRBV4-1|16|few
CASSPPLGRSYNEQFF
TGCGCCAGCAGCCCTCCCCTGGGGAGATCCTACAATGAGCAGTTCTTC
>NA|TRBJ2-2|TRBV2|15|NA
CASSGRGALTGELFF
TGTGCCAGCAGTGGAAGGGGGGCGCTCACCGGGGAGCTGTTTTTT
>NA|TRBJ2-5|TRBV7-7|15|NA
CASSRSAGYEETQYF
TGTGCTAGCAGCCGAAGTGCAGGATACGAAGAGACCCAGTACTTC
>NA|TRBJ2-5|TRBV5-1|12|NA
CASQDSQETQYF
TGCGCCAGCCAGGACAGCCAAGAGACCCAGTACTTC
>TRBD2|TRBJ2-7|TRBV7-9|14|many
CASSWEREGHEQYF
TGTGCCAGCAGCTGGGAGAGGGAGGGCCACGAGCAGTACTTC
>NA|TRBJ1-4|TRBV29-1|15|NA
CSVEDGGANNEKLFF
TGCAGCGTTGAGGACGGTGGGGCGAATAATGAAAAACTGTTTTTT
>NA|TRBJ2-1|TRBV28|13|few
CASSFLRGNEQFF
TGTGCCAGCAGTTTTTTAAGGGGAAATGAGCAGTTCTTC
>NA|TRBJ2-2|TRBV6-5|16|NA
CASSSAASLVSGELFF
TGTGCCAGCAGTTCAGCTGCCAGCCTCGTGAGCGGGGAGCTGTTTTTT
>TRBD2|TRBJ2-1|TRBV5-6|16|NA
CASSGLEASGISEQFF
TGTGCCAGCAGCGGCCTTGAGGCTAGCGGGATCAGTGAGCAGTTCTTC
>NA|TRBJ1-2|TRBV27|14|NA
CASSTQGANYGYTF
TGTGCCAGCAGTACACAGGGAGCTAACTATGGCTACACCTTC